Listed here are 25 T cell receptor beta chains from one sample, sequenced in a study of Graves' ophthalmopathy and Graves' hyperthyroidism. Amplification of the TCR beta CDR3 regions used RNA transcripts (as template). First-round RT-PCR employed HTBI primers, with a second-round multiplex PCR after it. TCRdb re-analysed the multiplex PCR reads in MiXCR, keeping a single row per CDR3 protein. The data hold around 1,200,000 distinct CDR3 sequences, with roughly two fifths observed a single time. The sequenced material came from peripheral blood or thyroid tissue (not recorded which). Source of these receptors: an adult man with Graves' hyperthyroidism.

This clonotype was seen ten or more times. The CDR3 is CASSQDSRGPEAFF. The CDR3 nucleotides read TGCGCCAGCAGCCAAGATTCTAGAGGGCCTGAAGCTTTCTTT. V is TRBV4-3 and J is TRBJ1-1; unclear D gene. The V gene's germline CDR1 is LGHNA and CDR2 YSLEER. The length of the CDR3 is 14 residues. V was shortened by 0 bases and J by 6 bases, with 11 bases between the two germline ends.

The V and J genes are TRBV13 and TRBJ1-2; 7 bases agree with TRBD1. V trimming: 9 bases; J trimming: 9 bases; junction bases outside the gene matches: 10. The CDR3 contains 12 residues. The V gene's germline CDR1 is PRHDT and CDR2 FYEKMQ (reference sequence). The DNA of the CDR3 is TGTGCCAGTGCTGGGACAGCGAGACGCTACACCTTC. Encoded protein: CASAGTARRYTF.

This clonotype was observed many times. CDR3 amino acids: CASSMEGPYEQYF. The CDR3 DNA sequence: TGTGCCAGTAGTATGGAGGGCCCCTACGAGCAGTACTTC. The chain is built from TRBV19 and TRBJ2-7; TRBD2 might be the D (6 bases). This CDR3 spans 13 amino acids. Germline values: CDR1 LNHDA, CDR2 SQIVND (reference sequence). V was shortened by 3 bases and J by 2 bases, with 8 bases between the two germline ends.

This clonotype occurred many times. This chain connects TRBV20-1 to TRBJ1-1, with a tentative D call TRBD1 (6 bases). CDR3 length: 12 amino acids. CDR1 DFQATT and CDR2 SNEGSKA come from the germline V gene (reference sequence). V was clipped by 2 bases and J by 3 bases, with 7 bases between them. The CDR3 coding sequence is TGCAGTGCTAGAAACAGGGACACTGAAGCTTTCTTT. Its protein is CSARNRDTEAFF.

This clonotype was counted many times. V is TRBV9 and J is TRBJ1-2; D call uncertain. Germline V gives CDR1 SGDLS, CDR2 YYNGEE. V lost 0 bases to trimming and J lost 8 bases, with 11 bases between them. The CDR3 is made up of 13 amino acids. CDR3 sequence (DNA): TGTGCCAGCAGCGTAGCTATAAGCTACGGCTACACCTTC. It codes for CASSVAISYGYTF. The variable domain in full, with the rest retrieved from reference TRBV9 and TRBJ1-2, is DSGVTQTPKHLITATGQRVTLRCSPRSGDLSVYWYQQSLDQGLQFLIQYYNGEERAKGNILERFSAQQFPDLHSELNLSSLELGDSALYFCASSVAISYGYTFGSGTRLTVV.

This clonotype was detected ten times or more. The rearrangement links TRBV15 to TRBJ2-2; possibly TRBD1 for D (6 bases). Germline CDR1 LNHNV, CDR2 YYDKDF (reference sequence). Trimming took 7 bases from V and 1 from J, leaving 10 bases between them. The CDR3 is 14 amino acids. DNA of the CDR3: TGTGCCACCACAGGACAGATGAACACCGGGGAGCTGTTTTTT. This gives the protein CATTGQMNTGELFF.

This clonotype was detected a few times. The chain combines TRBV7-2 with TRBJ2-7, with 8 positions matching TRBD2. The ends lost 5 bases at V and 6 bases at J; junction bases unmatched: 12. The V gene's germline CDR1 is SGHTA and CDR2 FQGNSA. This CDR3 is 15 amino acids long. Written as DNA, the CDR3 is TGTGCCAGCAGCCCCTTGGGACTAGATTCTTCCGAGCAGTACTTC. This encodes CASSPLGLDSSEQYF.

The J gene is TRBJ2-7, the V gene TRBV20-1; possible D gene TRBD1, 6 bases. There are 15 residues in the CDR3. Per the germline V gene, CDR1 is DFQATT and CDR2 is SNEGSKA (reference sequence). Deletions cut 6 bases from V and 1 base from J, with 19 bases between. In DNA, the CDR3 is TGCAGTGCCCGGCGGCCCAGGCAGGGGTCCTACGAGCAGTACTTC. This sequence encodes CSARRPRQGSYEQYF.

The rearrangement links TRBV7-9 to TRBJ2-5; no clear D gene. Trimming took off 1 base at V and 11 bases at J, with 11 bases between the two ends. The CDR3 is 12 residues long. Germline CDR1 is SEHNR and CDR2 is FQNEAQ (reference sequence). DNA of the CDR3: TGTGCCAGCAGCTTAGGAGTAGGGAATCAGTACTTC. It specifies CASSLGVGNQYF.

J is TRBJ1-5 and V is TRBV20-1; no firm D call. Germline V lookup: CDR1 DFQATT, CDR2 SNEGSKA (reference sequence). This CDR3 comprises 15 residues. Trimming stripped 3 bases from V and 8 bases from J, with 20 bases between. The CDR3 sequence: CSASDQASSHEPQHF. Written as DNA, the CDR3 is TGCAGTGCTAGTGATCAGGCTTCATCTCACGAGCCCCAGCATTTT.

This clonotype was observed many times. The chain has TRBV20-1 and TRBJ1-4; D remains unclear. CDR3 length equals 12 residues. Germline V gene sequence: CDR1 DFQATT, CDR2 SNEGSKA (reference sequence). V dropped 5 bases and J dropped 7 bases, with 11 bases sitting between them. CDR3 sequence (DNA): TGCAGTGCTGGATCCAGGCCTGAAAAACTGTTTTTT. It translates to CSAGSRPEKLFF.

This chain connects TRBV20-1 to TRBJ2-7; 7 bases agree with TRBD2. Germline CDR1 and CDR2: DFQATT and SNEGSKA (reference sequence). The CDR3 has 15 amino acids. V was pared by 3 bases and J by 8 bases, with 16 bases of the junction left unmatched. The CDR3 region has the DNA TGCAGTGCTAGGGACACAGCGGGGAGTCAGCCCCAGCAGTACTTC. Protein product: CSARDTAGSQPQQYF.

This clonotype was counted ten times or more. V usage is TRBV12-3 or TRBV12-4 and J usage is TRBJ1-5; possible D gene TRBD1, 6 bases. The CDR3 consists of 14 residues. Trimming left V 4 bases short and J 7 bases short, with 14 bases between. The CDR3 loop is CASSSTSQGQPQHF. The DNA for the CDR3 is TGTGCCAGCAGTTCGACGTCACAGGGCCAGCCCCAGCATTTT.

In this sample, this clonotype turned up many times. The chain links TRBV15 to TRBJ2-7; TRBD1 matches 7 bases. This CDR3 is built from 15 residues. V lost 2 bases, J lost 7 bases, and 11 bases stayed unmatched. The germline gives CDR1 LNHNV, CDR2 YYDKDF (reference sequence). The CDR3 bases are TGTGCCACCAGCAGAACAAGACAGGGTATGGAAGAGCAGTACTTC. It encodes CATSRTRQGMEEQYF. The entire variable domain, with the rest obtained from reference TRBV15 and TRBJ2-7, is as follows: DAMVIQNPRYQVTQFGKPVTLSCSQTLNHNVMYWYQQKSSQAPKLLFHYYDKDFNNEADTPDNFQSRRPNTSFCFLDIRSPGLGDTAMYLCATSRTRQGMEEQYFGPGTRLTVT.

This clonotype occurred many times. V is TRBV19 and J is TRBJ1-5; weak D call: TRBD1 (5 bases). The CDR3 runs 14 residues. Germline-derived CDR1 and CDR2 are LNHDA and SQIVND (reference sequence). CDR3 DNA sequence: TGTGGTACAGGCGCCCTGTATAGCAATCAGCCCCAGCATTTT. Translation gives CGTGALYSNQPQHF.

Of note for this clonotype: Germline and junction disagree at one end, which may indicate a read error. This chain links TRBV24-1 with TRBJ1-1; TRBD1 is a possible D gene (5 bases). The length of the CDR3 is 16 residues. Germline V lookup: CDR1 KGHDR, CDR2 SFDVKD. CDR3 sequence: CASSDSRGVMNTEAFF. The DNA for the CDR3 is TGTGCCAGCAGTGATTCTCGGGGGGTCATGAACACTGAAGCTTTCTTT.

The chain employs TRBV7-6 and TRBJ2-7; 7 nucleotides align to TRBD1. Looked up from germline, CDR1 is SGHVS and CDR2 is FNYEAQ. V lost 2 bases, J lost 0 bases, and 7 bases stayed unmatched. This CDR3 region has 16 residues. DNA for the CDR3: TGTGCCAGCAGCTTAACCAGACAGGGCGACTCCTACGAGCAGTACTTC. This codes for CASSLTRQGDSYEQYF.

This chain uses TRBV20-1 with TRBJ2-5, with D perhaps TRBD2 (7 bases). CDR1 and CDR2 from the germline V gene are DFQATT and SNEGSKA (reference sequence). The CDR3 runs 14 residues. V lost 6 bases, J lost 5 bases, and 19 bases lay in between. CDR3 coding DNA: TGCAGTGCAGGCCGGGACGGGGGGCAGGAGACCCAGTACTTC. Encoded protein: CSAGRDGGQETQYF.

This chain links TRBV19 with TRBJ2-7; TRBD2 agrees at 10 bases. The CDR3 has 16 amino acids. V was clipped by 2 bases and J by 1 base; unmatched bases: 5. Germline CDR1 and CDR2: LNHDA and SQIVND (reference sequence). Written as DNA, the CDR3 is TGTGCCAGTAGTATATCGGGACTAGCGCAGTCCTACGAGCAGTACTTC. Its translation: CASSISGLAQSYEQYF.

Turning to this clonotype: Its ends do not fully match the called genes, so a read error is possible. The V call is TRBV25-1, the J call TRBJ1-2, with 8 positions matching TRBD1. There are 15 residues in the CDR3. The germline V gene encodes CDR1 MGHDK and CDR2 SYGVNS. This CDR3 reads CATNQAPIQGTGLRF. CDR3 nucleotides: TGTGCCACCAACCAGGCTCCTATACAGGGGACAGGCCTTCGCTTC.

There are many counts of this clonotype. The gene calls are TRBV7-8 and TRBJ2-7; 10 positions match TRBD1. Germline V CDR1 and CDR2: SGHVS, FQNEAQ. V was pared by 2 bases and J by 7 bases, with 8 bases of the junction left unmatched. The CDR3 covers 15 residues. The CDR3 reads CASSLRRQGAGEQYF. The CDR3, as DNA: TGTGCCAGCAGCTTACGGAGACAGGGGGCGGGGGAGCAGTACTTC. The full variable domain, rest sourced from reference TRBV7-8 and TRBJ2-7, is GAGVSQSPRYKVAKRGQDVALRCDPISGHVSLFWYQQALGQGPEFLTYFQNEAQLDKSGLPSDRFFAERPEGSVSTLKIQRTQQEDSAVYLCASSLRRQGAGEQYFGPGTRLTVT.

Comment on this clonotype: This may be a read error, as it is one base from a much larger clone. The chain couples TRBV9 to TRBJ1-2; tentative D call: TRBD1 (5 bases). Germline values: CDR1 SGDLS, CDR2 YYNGEE. The V gene lost 3 bases and the J gene lost 3 bases, with 9 bases spanning the gap. This CDR3 contains 13 residues. CDR3 nucleotides: TGTGCCAGCAGCGGGGGACGGGACTATGGCTACACCTTC. Encoded protein: CASSGGRDYGYTF. The full variable domain, its missing parts supplied by reference TRBV9 and TRBJ1-2, is DSGVTQTPKHLITATGQRVTLRCSPRSGDLSVYWYQQSLDQGLQFLIQYYNGEERAKGNILERFSAQQFPDLHSELNLSSLELGDSALYFCASSGGRDYGYTFGSGTRLTVV.

At least ten counts were recorded for this clonotype. The V and J genes are TRBV7-2 and TRBJ1-2; D perhaps matches TRBD1 (5 bases). V lost 2 bases, J lost 7 bases, and 8 bases lay in between. The CDR3 loop spans 12 amino acids. Per the germline V gene, CDR1 is SGHTA and CDR2 is FQGNSA. The CDR3 protein is CASSLSGPGYTF. CDR3 coding DNA: TGTGCCAGCAGCTTATCGGGGCCTGGCTACACCTTC.

J is TRBJ2-7 and V is TRBV7-9; D might be TRBD1 (6 bases). CDR1 and CDR2 (germline): SEHNR, FQNEAQ (reference sequence). Trimming pared 5 bases from V and 0 bases from J, leaving 20 bases between. CDR3 length equals 17 residues. The CDR3 spells CASSPGTLRIFSYEQYF. The CDR3 DNA follows: TGTGCCAGCAGCCCGGGGACACTCCGTATATTCTCCTACGAGCAGTACTTC.

This clonotype was seen at least ten times. The chain employs TRBV7-8 and TRBJ2-7; D may be TRBD1 or TRBD2 (5 bases each). Trimming removed 8 bases at V and 5 bases at J, with 16 bases between. This CDR3 comprises 13 residues. Germline CDR1 is SGHVS and CDR2 is FQNEAQ. This CDR3 is CASSRGARHEQYF. The CDR3 coding sequence is TGTGCCAGCTCAAGAGGGGCGCGTCACGAGCAGTACTTC. The full variable domain, its missing parts supplied by reference TRBV7-8 and TRBJ2-7, is GAGVSQSPRYKVAKRGQDVALRCDPISGHVSLFWYQQALGQGPEFLTYFQNEAQLDKSGLPSDRFFAERPEGSVSTLKIQRTQQEDSAVYLCASSRGARHEQYFGPGTRLTVT.